The clone carrying this T cell receptor beta chain was observed many times. This record comes from a study of read filtering for tumor transcriptome and immune sequencing. The library was built from roughly 400 ng RNA with molecular barcoded adaptors for alpha/delta and beta/gamma chains. Via MiXCR, TCRdb re-called the reads, giving one row per CDR3 protein. The sample has around 48,000 distinct CDR3 sequences, around a fifth seen once; the top ten hold roughly 15%. Germline-derived CDR1 and CDR2 are ENHRY and SYGVKD. There are 14 residues in the CDR3. The V gene lost 3 bases and the J gene lost 1 base, with 6 bases spanning the gap.

Material for sequencing was a population of CD138-negative cells sorted from bone marrow. The chain carries TRBV10-3 and TRBJ2-2; D ambiguous. The receptor was derived from a donor at least 40 years old with multiple myeloma. The CDR3 sequence is CAISDTENTGELFF. The CDR3 nucleotides read TGTGCCATCAGTGATACGGAGAACACCGGGGAGCTGTTTTTT.